The 28 T cell receptor beta chains in this list originate from one sample, sequenced in a study of T-cell reconstitution after alpha-beta-depleted transplantation in children. Researchers prepared the TCRbeta library using unique molecular identifiers, the study reports. Each CDR3 protein is one row after TCRdb ran MiXCR on the PCR reads. The table includes some 830,000 distinct CDR3 sequences, less than 20% detected once. The material sequenced was PBMCs, mostly from graft donor cells, taken 360 days after TCRalphabeta/CD19-depleted stem cell transplant. The receptors were sampled from a male patient younger than 18 who had a stem cell transplant for acute lymphoblastic leukemia, so the T cells may come from the graft donor.

A few counts support this clonotype. The chain carries TRBV20-1 and TRBJ2-7, with TRBD1 matching 7 bases. Germline CDR1 is DFQATT and CDR2 is SNEGSKA (reference sequence). V was clipped by 3 bases and J by 4 bases; unmatched bases: 9. The CDR3 consists of 14 residues. The CDR3 sequence: CSASKWQGEYEQYF. For the CDR3, the DNA is TGCAGTGCTAGCAAATGGCAGGGGGAGTACGAGCAGTACTTC.

There are a few counts of this clonotype. This chain links TRBV6-5 with TRBJ2-4; 7 bases match TRBD1. This CDR3 is 17 amino acids long. From germline, CDR1 is MNHEY and CDR2 SVGAGI. The V and J ends lost 2 bases and 2 bases, in that order; junction bases with no gene match: 9. The CDR3 spells CASSYTTGSESKNIQYF. The CDR3 DNA follows: TGTGCCAGCAGTTACACGACAGGGAGCGAATCCAAAAACATTCAGTACTTC.

The chain has TRBV20-1 and TRBJ2-7; 10 bases agree with TRBD1. Germline V gene sequence: CDR1 DFQATT, CDR2 SNEGSKA (reference sequence). CDR3 length: 14 amino acids. Trimming took 5 bases from V and 3 from J; bases not matched to a gene: 7. The CDR3: CSAEPGQGSYEQYF. The CDR3 DNA reads as TGCAGTGCTGAACCGGGACAGGGGAGCTACGAGCAGTACTTC.

Only one count was recorded for this clonotype. The rearrangement links TRBV5-5 to TRBJ2-7, with a weak D call TRBD1 (8 bases). CDR3 length: 17 amino acids. Trimming removed 4 bases at V and 0 bases at J, with 20 bases between. The germline CDR1 and CDR2 sequences are SGHKS and YYEKEE (reference sequence). This CDR3 reads CASSPRGLAEYSYEQYF. In DNA form, the CDR3 reads TGTGCCAGCAGCCCCAGGGGGCTAGCGGAGTACTCCTACGAGCAGTACTTC.

The chain couples TRBV14 to TRBJ1-4; no reliable D call. Trimming cost V 0 bases and J 8 bases, with 13 bases left between them. Germline CDR1 is SGHDN and CDR2 is FVKESK. This CDR3 region has 15 residues. CDR3 nucleotide sequence: TGTGCCAGCAGCCAAGAAGGGTTAACCCAGGAAAAACTGTTTTTT. Translated, it gives CASSQEGLTQEKLFF.

The table lists this clonotype with many counts. This chain uses TRBV5-1 with TRBJ1-1; D is ambiguous. The CDR3 runs 14 residues. The germline V gene encodes CDR1 SGHRS and CDR2 YFSETQ. V was clipped by 0 bases and J by 1 base, with 7 bases between them. The CDR3 bases are TGCGCCAGCAGCTTGGGGGGTACGAACACTGAAGCTTTCTTT. It encodes CASSLGGTNTEAFF.

This clonotype has at least ten counts. The chain uses TRBV28 and TRBJ2-1; D possibly corresponds to TRBD2 (6 bases). The CDR3 length is 16 residues. Trimming removed 10 bases from V and 0 bases from J, with 19 bases in between. Germline CDR1 and CDR2: MDHEN and SYDVKM. The CDR3 loop is CANPMRGRSSYNEQFF. CDR3 sequence (DNA): TGTGCCAACCCGATGCGTGGGAGGAGCTCCTACAATGAGCAGTTCTTC.

This clonotype was recorded at least ten times. The CDR3 protein is CASSLAGRGNEQFF. CDR3 DNA sequence: TGCGCCAGCAGCTTGGCCGGGAGGGGGAATGAGCAGTTCTTC. This chain connects TRBV5-1 to TRBJ2-1; the match to TRBD2 covers 8 bases. Germline V lookup: CDR1 SGHRS, CDR2 YFSETQ. The CDR3 totals 14 residues. Trimming cost V 0 bases and J 7 bases; bases outside gene matches: 3.

The table lists this clonotype with many counts. This chain joins TRBV12-3 or TRBV12-4 and TRBJ2-1, with 8 bases matching TRBD2. The trim removed 4 bases at V and 6 bases at J, leaving 11 bases unmatched. The CDR3 is made up of 16 amino acids. In nucleotides, the CDR3 is TGTGCCAGCAGTTCCCTCAGCGGGAGCCCCCCCAATGAGCAGTTCTTC. Its translation: CASSSLSGSPPNEQFF.

This clonotype was found a few times. The V call is TRBV20-1, the J call TRBJ1-6, with D tentatively TRBD1 (5 bases). The V and J ends lost 4 bases and 3 bases respectively, with 13 bases between them. This CDR3 contains 15 residues. Germline V gene sequence: CDR1 DFQATT, CDR2 SNEGSKA (reference sequence). Written as DNA, the CDR3 is TGCAGTGCTATTATACCTGGACACTATAATTCACCCCTCCACTTT. Amino acids: CSAIIPGHYNSPLHF.

CDR3 region: CASSLEAKQFF. CDR3 DNA: TGCGCCAGCAGCTTGGAGGCCAAGCAGTTCTTC. The V and J genes are TRBV5-1 and TRBJ2-1, with no clear D. Germline lookup yields CDR1 SGHRS and CDR2 YFSETQ. Trimming cost V 0 bases and J 11 bases, with 6 bases left between them. This CDR3 region has 11 residues.

This clonotype was recorded at least ten times. This chain joins TRBV27 and TRBJ1-3, with a tentative D call TRBD1 (5 bases). V lost 5 bases and J 0 bases, leaving 11 bases between the germline ends. Germline V CDR1 and CDR2: MNHEY, SMNVEV (reference sequence). This CDR3 is built from 15 residues. The CDR3 loop is CASSKRGLSGNTIYF. Here the CDR3 DNA reads TGTGCCAGCAGTAAGAGGGGCCTCTCTGGAAACACCATATATTTT.

This clonotype came up a few times. The rearrangement links TRBV18 to TRBJ2-7; 7 nucleotides agree with TRBD1. CDR1 and CDR2 from the germline V gene are KGHSH and LQKENI. CDR3 length: 15 residues. The junction had 7 bases not matched to a gene; V was cut back by 0 bases and J by 5 bases. The CDR3 sequence is CASSPPGQVSNEQYF. In DNA, the CDR3 is TGTGCCAGCTCACCACCCGGACAGGTGAGCAACGAGCAGTACTTC.

This clonotype came up a few times. V and J are TRBV6-2 or TRBV6-3 and TRBJ2-7; 12 bases are shared with TRBD2. This CDR3 spans 16 amino acids. The ends lost 2 bases at V and 4 bases at J; junction bases unmatched: 6. Germline V gives CDR1 MNHEY, CDR2 SVGEGT. The CDR3: CASSYPTSGRGYEQYF. CDR3 bases: TGTGCCAGCAGTTACCCGACTAGCGGGAGAGGATACGAGCAGTACTTC.

The genes are TRBV18 and TRBJ1-1, with TRBD1 matching 9 bases. CDR3 size: 17 residues. CDR1 is KGHSH, CDR2 LQKENI, per germline. V lost 3 bases and J lost 6; bases outside the gene matches: 14. Here the CDR3 DNA reads TGTGCCAGCTCACCCCCATCGAGGACAGGGGAGAGTGCTGAAGCTTTCTTT. Protein product: CASSPPSRTGESAEAFF.

The chain uses TRBV5-5 and TRBJ2-3; TRBD1 matches 8 bases. Germline loops: CDR1 SGHKS, CDR2 YYEKEE (reference sequence). CDR3 length: 15 residues. Trimming cost V 4 bases and J 7 bases; bases outside gene matches: 11. CDR3 in DNA: TGTGCCAGCAGCGCAGGACAGGGTGGGGCGAATACGCAGTATTTT. Translation gives CASSAGQGGANTQYF. Using reference TRBV5-5 and TRBJ2-3 for the parts outside the CDR3, the full variable domain is DAGVTQSPTHLIKTRGQQVTLRCSPISGHKSVSWYQQVLGQGPQFIFQYYEKEERGRGNFPDRFSARQFPNYSSELNVNALLLGDSALYLCASSAGQGGANTQYFGPGTRLTVL.

V is TRBV13 and J is TRBJ2-3; 11 nucleotides align to TRBD2. Germline lookup yields CDR1 PRHDT and CDR2 FYEKMQ (reference sequence). The CDR3 has 16 residues. Trimming removed 5 bases from V and 5 bases from J; junction bases left unmatched: 9. CDR3 sequence (DNA): TGTGCCAGCAGCCCGACACTAGCGGGAGATGGAGATACGCAGTATTTT. As protein: CASSPTLAGDGDTQYF.

In DNA form, the CDR3 reads TGTGCCAGCAGCTTACAAGTGTTCTCCTACGAGCAGTACTTC. It codes for CASSLQVFSYEQYF. This chain connects TRBV7-3 to TRBJ2-7; D is ambiguous. Germline V gives CDR1 SGHTA, CDR2 FQGTGA. The CDR3 covers 14 residues. Trimming stripped 2 bases from V and 0 bases from J, with 8 bases between. Full variable domain (missing parts from reference TRBV7-3 and TRBJ2-7): GAGVSQTPSNKVTEKGKYVELRCDPISGHTALYWYRQSLGQGPEFLIYFQGTGAADDSGLPNDRFFAVRPEGSVSTLKIQRTERGDSAVYLCASSLQVFSYEQYFGPGTRLTVT.

There are a few counts of this clonotype. V and J are TRBV25-1 and TRBJ2-6, with unresolved D. Germline CDR1 and CDR2: MGHDK and SYGVNS. CDR3 length equals 15 residues. Trimming cost V 4 bases and J 0 bases, with 7 bases left between them. CDR3 amino acids: CASSVGVSGANVLTF. The DNA for the CDR3 is TGTGCCAGCAGTGTAGGAGTCTCTGGGGCCAACGTCCTGACTTTC.

This clonotype was counted between two and nine times. J is TRBJ2-1 and V is TRBV7-6; TRBD2 matches at 7 bases. V gave up 4 bases and J gave up 5 bases; unmatched junction bases: 11. The CDR3 runs to 16 residues. Looked up from germline, CDR1 is SGHVS and CDR2 is FNYEAQ. In DNA form, the CDR3 reads TGTGCCAGCAGCTCGCTTGGGGGGACTATTCACAATGAGCAGTTCTTC. It specifies CASSSLGGTIHNEQFF.

This clonotype was seen more than once but under ten times. The rearrangement joins TRBV15 to TRBJ2-7; 9 nucleotides align to TRBD2. The V segment lost 1 base and the J segment 5 bases; nucleotides outside the gene matches: 9. This CDR3 has 16 residues. CDR1 is LNHNV, CDR2 YYDKDF, per germline (reference sequence). CDR3 in DNA: TGTGCCACCAGCAGAGTAGCTAGCGGGATAAGCGACGAGCAGTACTTC. This gives the protein CATSRVASGISDEQYF.

The CDR3 here is CASSLGPASGSIPDTGELFF. As DNA, the CDR3 is TGTGCCAGCAGCTTAGGTCCGGCTAGCGGGAGCATACCGGACACCGGGGAGCTGTTTTTT. The chain uses TRBV11-2 and TRBJ2-2; 10 bases align to TRBD2. The CDR3 runs 20 residues. Germline values: CDR1 SGHAT, CDR2 FQNNGV. Trimming took 1 base from V and 3 from J; bases not matched to a gene: 14.

The rearrangement uses TRBV30 and TRBJ2-1; D tentatively fits TRBD1 or TRBD2 (6 bases each). CDR1 is GTSNPN, CDR2 SVGIG, per germline (reference sequence). V was pared by 0 bases and J by 14 bases, with 11 bases between. CDR3 length: 11 amino acids. The CDR3 is CAWSVGGLEFF. The CDR3 DNA sequence: TGTGCCTGGAGTGTGGGGGGCCTCGAGTTCTTC. Combining the CDR3 with reference TRBV30 and TRBJ2-1 gives the whole variable domain SQTIHQWPATLVQPVGSPLSLECTVEGTSNPNLYWYRQAAGRGLQLLFYSVGIGQISSEVPQNLSASRPQDRQFILSSKKLLLSDSGFYLCAWSVGGLEFFGPGTRLTVL.

This clonotype was picked up many times. One end of the junction is discordant with germline, which a read error may explain. The chain employs TRBV5-1 and TRBJ2-1; D unclear. Germline V lookup: CDR1 SGHRS, CDR2 YFSETQ. This CDR3 has 14 residues. As DNA, the CDR3 is TGTGCCAGCAGCTTACAAAGCTCCTACAATGAGCAGTTCTTC. As protein: CASSLQSSYNEQFF.

The chain uses TRBV29-1 and TRBJ2-7; 10 positions match TRBD2. V was clipped by 6 bases and J by 3 bases; unmatched bases: 17. Germline V gene data show CDR1 as SQVTM and CDR2 as ANQGSEA. The CDR3 covers 17 residues. CDR3 in DNA: TGCAGCGTGACCGGACAGGGCCACAGCGGGAGGGTCTACGAGCAGTACTTC. It yields the protein CSVTGQGHSGRVYEQYF.

The chain recombines TRBV27 with TRBJ1-5; weak D call: TRBD1 (6 bases). CDR3 size: 17 residues. Germline-derived CDR1 and CDR2 are MNHEY and SMNVEV (reference sequence). Trimming stripped 5 bases from V and 4 bases from J, with 21 bases between. Here the CDR3 DNA reads TGTGCCAGCAGTCGCCAATATGAGACAGGAATGAATCAGCCCCAGCATTTT. Translating it yields CASSRQYETGMNQPQHF.

The chain couples TRBV11-2 to TRBJ2-1; TRBD2 aligns across 11 bases. This CDR3 has 19 residues. Germline loops: CDR1 SGHAT, CDR2 FQNNGV. V was clipped by 2 bases and J by 3 bases; unmatched bases: 12. CDR3 nucleotide sequence: TGTGCCAGCAGCTTAAGGGGCCTTTCTAGCGGGAGGTACTACAATGAGCAGTTCTTC. Its protein product is CASSLRGLSSGRYYNEQFF.

The rearrangement uses TRBV5-1 and TRBJ2-3, with D uncertain. Germline values: CDR1 SGHRS, CDR2 YFSETQ. Trimming removed 0 bases from V and 4 bases from J, with 12 bases in between. This CDR3 region has 15 residues. Here the CDR3 reads CASSLDFSPADTQYF. The CDR3 nucleotides read TGCGCCAGCAGCTTGGACTTCAGCCCCGCAGATACGCAGTATTTT.